This TCR beta chain is from a study of T cells in Graves' hyperthyroidism and ophthalmopathy (dated by TCRdb to between 2017 and 2020). About the investigation overall: Peripheral blood was collected at initial diagnosis, before any treatment. In addition, the study compared T-cell repertoires in thyroid tissue and in blood from several Graves' hyperthyroidism patients. The 100 or so discovery patients were randomly split 7:3 into training and test sets. An independent validation cohort of fewer than 20 hyperthyroidism patients and over 15 patients who later progressed to ophthalmopathy tested prospective prediction of ophthalmopathy. Following sampling, methimazole starting at 30 mg daily was given to hyperthyroidism patients, and high-dose intravenous methylprednisolone was given to ophthalmopathy patients. To identify TCR V-J signatures that set the groups apart, the researchers used a discovery cohort of 95 to 100 patients, made up of 40 to 45 with Graves' ophthalmopathy and 55 to 65 with stable Graves' hyperthyroidism. The paper reports TCR Vbeta CDR3 sequencing of 130 to 150 peripheral blood samples: approximately 43 ophthalmopathy, approximately 74 hyperthyroidism and around 17 progressor patients. General findings and caveats noted by the study authors: Most expanded thyroid clonotypes (frequency above 0.001) were also detected in blood, a finding suggesting that blood repertoires may reflect thyroid immune responses. In validation, progression to ophthalmopathy was predicted by the model with nearly 71% sensitivity and approximately 78% specificity, a median of roughly 6 months before onset. Ophthalmopathy was separated from stable hyperthyroidism by a 13 V-J signature model, with approximately 86% sensitivity and roughly 81% specificity obtained in cross-validation and 80%/75% obtained in testing. Sample size was not statistically predetermined, and investigators were not blinded to group allocation.

TCR beta CDR3 regions were amplified from RNA transcripts. For the first round of RT-PCR on the TCR CDR3, the HTBI primer set was used together with the Qiagen OneStep RT-PCR kit. A second multiplex PCR round built the libraries, followed by size selection and purification. Sequencing of the libraries was done on an Illumina HiSeq2000 using paired-end 100 bp reads. Per the authors' processing: SOAPnuke was used to process the raw data, throwing out any read that contained adapters or uncalled bases, had a mean Phred below 15, or lacked an exact constant-primer or identifier match. High-quality paired reads were merged with COPE v1.2.5, and unique nucleotide sequences were defined as clonotypes. MiTCR v1.1 was used to align the clonotypes against IMGT TRBV, TRBD and TRBJ reference segments. The analysis was restricted to V-J combinations with a frequency above 0.0001, which together covered roughly 99% of the repertoires. A TCS score was defined as the ratio between F50 (clonal expansion) and ExV (chaos), using BLOSUM62-based TCRdist between CDR3 peptides within each V-J. Welch's t-statistics and random forest reduced roughly 540 V-J features to 13, which were used in a naive Bayes classifier (R e1071). Clones were called with MiXCR by TCRdb after fastp trimmed the public reads at Q25, and only in-frame beta chains were retained. Every entry covers one CDR3 protein and lists the most common genes and DNA from its rows. The V and J calls and clone size are TCRdb's, not the authors'. The sample table holds fewer than 550,000 distinct CDR3 sequences, of which 24% were seen once. Together, the top ten hold approximately 10% of the sample.

Ophthalmopathy patients had moderately to severely active disease, with a Clinical Activity Score of 3 or more, a NOSPECS grade of 4 or more, and a disease duration of less than 3 months. Any patient with an uncontrolled infection, another autoimmune disease, pregnancy or lactation was excluded. Diagnoses were established on the basis of clinical symptoms, serum thyroxine and TRAb, thyroid ultrasound, and orbital computed tomography. Ficoll-Paque density gradient centrifugation was used to isolate PBMCs from around 10 ml of fresh peripheral blood. Total RNA was extracted using Trizol reagent, and RNA quality was assessed on an Agilent 2100 Bioanalyzer. This clonotype was seen many times. There is no known antigen for this receptor. Per-nucleotide qualities are absent, and no much larger clonotype sits a single base away. The CDR3, cysteine through phenylalanine, is 14 amino acids long. Just CDR3 DNA is preserved here, 42 bases in frame from base 1. Reading the germline V gene gives CDR1 MGHRA and CDR2 YSYEKL. Trimmed from V: 4 bases; trimmed from J: 5 bases; junction bases lacking a gene match: 3.

The rearrangement combines TRBV4-1 with TRBJ2-4; 9 nucleotides in the junction match TRBD1. The clonotype was recovered from a woman in her twenties or thirties with Graves' ophthalmopathy. Sequenced sample: blood. The CDR3 in this case is CASSRDRVQNIQYF. The DNA sequence is as follows: TGCGCCAGCAGCCGGGACAGGGTGCAAAACATTCAGTACTTC.